This T cell receptor (beta chain) was sequenced for a study of beta chain features in type 1 diabetes. Study-level points and caveats: VDJ junctions sequenced from type 1 diabetes patients showed fewer insertions and more deletions. Among all four CD4+ subsets, Type 1 diabetes patients had TCRB CDR3s that were moderately but significantly shorter.

Expressed TCRB transcripts were sequenced because the isolated RNA had all been reverse transcribed beforehand. Repertoires were generated with immunoSEQ multiplex PCR, while TCRdb's copy carries only in-frame clones and drops some. The sample lists more than 250,000 clones; roughly an eighth were seen once. To note about this clone: No antigen is known for it.

It was one heparinised blood draw, averaging about 0.12 L, that each donor gave. Trimming removed 3 bases from V and 4 bases from J; junction bases left unmatched: 12. Germline assignment: CDR1 PRHDT and CDR2 FYEKMQ (reference sequence). This CDR3 comprises 18 residues. The chain has TRBV13 and TRBJ1-3; 10 nucleotides align to TRBD1. Sequenced sample: naive CD4+ T cells from blood. This clonotype originated in a man aged 25 to 40 with type 1 diabetes. CDR3 residues: CASSFGWSRTGGGNTIYF. As DNA, the CDR3 is TGTGCCAGCAGCTTTGGGTGGTCACGGACAGGGGGAGGAAACACCATATATTTT.